This TCR beta chain originates from a study of T cell repertoires in cytomegalovirus infection. The germline V and J ends were trimmed by 5 bases and 2 bases, with 11 bases remaining between them. Germline CDR1 reads MNHEY; CDR2 reads SMNVEV (reference sequence). The CDR3 has 14 residues. TCRdb re-analysed the reads in MiXCR, keeping a single row per CDR3 protein. The table lists approximately 910,000 distinct CDR3 sequences, less than 40% of them singletons, with over 12% in the top ten. This clonotype was counted ten times or more. Its antigen is unknown. This TCR derives from a human donor in good health (CMV status not recorded). Some clones in this sample may be carry-over from other donors' samples. The sample was cultured CD8+ T cells from PBMCs, taken from culture after CMV antigen stimulation. The rearrangement links TRBV27 to TRBJ2-3; D possibly matches TRBD1 or TRBD2 (5 bases each). This CDR3 reads CASSSGTDTDTQYF. CDR3 in DNA: TGTGCCAGCAGTAGTGGGACGGACACAGATACGCAGTATTTT.